One T cell receptor beta chain is described in this entry. The antigen is not known. Vbeta (60) and Jbeta (13) primers were used in the PCR. Using immunoSEQ multiplex PCR, the repertoire was profiled, and TCRdb retains in-frame clones only, with some absent. The data show 250,000 to 300,000 clones, 85% to 95% seen once. These data belong to a study of cytomegalovirus exposure and HLA in healthy donors. Study results and caveats: Presence/absence analyses assumed roughly uniform sequencing depth across donors, which may not hold. Some TCR beta chains (164 of them) were listed as cytomegalovirus-associated.

CDR3 size: 14 residues. Germline V gene data show CDR1 as SGHRS and CDR2 as YFSETQ. The trim removed 0 bases at V and 8 bases at J, leaving 5 bases unmatched. This TCR was recovered from a girl aged 2 to 10 in good health and CMV-seronegative. Sequencing was performed on PBMCs. V gene TRBV5-1 combines with J gene TRBJ2-4, with TRBD1 matching 7 bases. The DNA of the CDR3 is TGCGCCAGCAGCTTGGATGAGGGGGCGGACATTCAGTACTTC. Translating gives CASSLDEGADIQYF.